The 2 T cell receptor beta chains below all came from one sample that was sequenced in a study of vaccination and CD4 T cells after COVID-19. This sample's treatment: roughly 11-day PBMC culture with coronavirus spike peptide pools or control peptides (ViraFEST assay). These receptors have no known antigen. The Oncomine TCR Beta short-read assay generated sequence data from the DNA of cultured CD4+ T cells. A single record per CDR3 protein comes from TCRdb applying MiXCR to the PCR reads. The sample shows 17,000 or so distinct CDR3 sequences, under 30% of them seen only once. Sequencing was carried out using cultured CD4+ T cells from blood. The receptor set was obtained from a human donor with COVID-19.

This clonotype has a handful of counts. V is TRBV11-3 and J is TRBJ2-5; D ambiguous. The CDR3 runs to 14 residues. Germline CDR1 reads SGHNT; CDR2 reads YENEEA. Trimming pared 7 bases from V and 1 base from J, leaving 13 bases between. The CDR3 reads CASTPPQSQETQYF. The DNA for the CDR3 is TGTGCCAGCACCCCTCCGCAATCCCAAGAGACCCAGTACTTC.

By share of the sample, this clonotype is medium-sized. J is TRBJ2-2 and V is TRBV7-9, with 10 bases matching TRBD2. Germline values: CDR1 SEHNR, CDR2 FQNEAQ (reference sequence). The ends lost 5 bases at V and 6 bases at J; junction bases unmatched: 9. The CDR3 totals 16 residues. CDR3 nucleotides: TGTGCCAGCAGCCCAGGAGGTAGCGGGGGGTCCGGGGAGCTGTTTTTT. This sequence encodes CASSPGGSGGSGELFF. Full variable domain (rest looked up from reference TRBV7-9 and TRBJ2-2): DTGVSQNPRHKITKRGQNVTFRCDPISEHNRLYWYRQTLGQGPEFLTYFQNEAQLEKSRLLSDRFSAERPKGSFSTLEIQRTEQGDSAMYLCASSPGGSGGSGELFFGEGSRLTVL.